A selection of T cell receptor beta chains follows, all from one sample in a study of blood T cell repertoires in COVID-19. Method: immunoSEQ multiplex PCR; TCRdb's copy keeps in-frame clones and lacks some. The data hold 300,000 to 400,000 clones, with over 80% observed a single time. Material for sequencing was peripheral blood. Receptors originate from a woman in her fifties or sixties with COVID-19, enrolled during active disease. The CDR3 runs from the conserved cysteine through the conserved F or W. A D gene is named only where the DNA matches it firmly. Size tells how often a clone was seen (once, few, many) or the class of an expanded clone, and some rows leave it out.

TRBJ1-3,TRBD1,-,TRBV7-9,TGTGCCAGCAGCTCTACAGGGGGGATAAACACCATATATTTT,CASSSTGGINTIYF
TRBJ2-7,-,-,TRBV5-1,TGCGCCAGCAGCTTGTCAGCGACCTACGAGCAGTACTTC,CASSLSATYEQYF
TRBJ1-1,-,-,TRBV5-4,TGTGCCAGCAGCGTCCTAGGGAGAGTAATGAACACTGAAGCTTTCTTT,CASSVLGRVMNTEAFF
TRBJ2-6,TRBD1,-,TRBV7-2,TGTGCCAGCAGCCCCCGGGACAGGTTCTCGGGGGCCAACGTCCTGACTTTC,CASSPRDRFSGANVLTF
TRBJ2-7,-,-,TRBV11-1,TGTGCCAGCAGCTTACCAGGGGTCGAGCAGTACTTC,CASSLPGVEQYF
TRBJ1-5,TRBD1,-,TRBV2,TGTGCCAGCAGTGTGGAGGGACAGGGGAATCAGCCCCAGCATTTT,CASSVEGQGNQPQHF
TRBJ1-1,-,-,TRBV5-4,TGTGCCAGCAGCTTGGAGGTCCGAGGCACTGAAGCTTTCTTT,CASSLEVRGTEAFF
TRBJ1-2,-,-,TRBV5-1,TGCGCCAGCAGCCTAGGATCGGGTGGTTATGGCTACACCTTC,CASSLGSGGYGYTF
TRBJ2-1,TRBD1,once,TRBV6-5,TGTGCCAGCAGCAGGGGACAGGGGATCCATGAGCAGTTCTTC,CASSRGQGIHEQFF
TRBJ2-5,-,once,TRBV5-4,TGTGCCAGCAGCCGAGAATACGCGGGAACCCAAGAGACCCAGTACTTC,CASSREYAGTQETQYF
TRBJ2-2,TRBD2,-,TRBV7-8,TGTGCCAGCAGCCCGACTAGCGGGAGGACCGGGGAGCTGTTTTTT,CASSPTSGRTGELFF
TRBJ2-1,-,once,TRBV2,TGTGCCAGCAGTACGACTACCAGTGAGCAGTTCTTC,CASSTTTSEQFF
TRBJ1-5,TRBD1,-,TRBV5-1,TGCGCCAGCAGCTTACAGGGGGGCGTCGATCAGCCCCAGCATTTT,CASSLQGGVDQPQHF
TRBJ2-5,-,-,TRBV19,TGTGCCAGTACCCCGGCAGGTCGGGAGACCCAGTACTTC,CASTPAGRETQYF
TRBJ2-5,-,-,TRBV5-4,TGTGCCAGCAGCTTGAAGACAGGACAAGAGACCCAGTACTTC,CASSLKTGQETQYF
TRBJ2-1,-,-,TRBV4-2,TGTGCCAGCAGCCAAGTCGGCGGACTACGATTCTCCTACAATGAGCAGTTCTTC,CASSQVGGLRFSYNEQFF
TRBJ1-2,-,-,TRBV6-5,TGTGCCAGCAGTCAGGGATCCGGCTACACCTTC,CASSQGSGYTF
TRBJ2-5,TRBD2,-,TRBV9,TGTGCCAGCAGCGTAGGGACTAGCGGCGAGACCCAGTACTTC,CASSVGTSGETQYF
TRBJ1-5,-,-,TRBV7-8,TGTGCCAGCAGCCGGGACTCCTATGGGGCGGAGCCCCAGCATTTT,CASSRDSYGAEPQHF
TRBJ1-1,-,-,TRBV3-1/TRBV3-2,TGTGCCAGCAGCCAAGATGCGGTGAACACTGAAGCTTTCTTT,CASSQDAVNTEAFF
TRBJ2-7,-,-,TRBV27,TGTGCCAGCAGTCCCCTAGAGGCGGGATCGGCCTACGAGCAGTACTTC,CASSPLEAGSAYEQYF
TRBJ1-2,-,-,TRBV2,TGTGCCAGCAGTGAGAGCAGGGTGGAAGGCTACACCTTC,CASSESRVEGYTF
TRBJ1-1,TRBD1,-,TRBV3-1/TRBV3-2,TGTGCCAGCAGCCAAGAAAACAGGGGGCAGGCTGAAGCTTTCTTT,CASSQENRGQAEAFF
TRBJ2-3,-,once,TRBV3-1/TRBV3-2,TGTGCCAGCAGCCACCTAGGAGATACGCAGTATTTT,CASSHLGDTQYF
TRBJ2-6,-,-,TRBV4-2,TGTGCCAGCAGCCAGCGGACTGGACCTATTGGGGCCAACGTCCTGACTTTC,CASSQRTGPIGANVLTF
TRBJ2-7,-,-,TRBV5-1,TGCGCCAGCAGCTCCGCACCGGGAACCCGAAACTACGAGCAGTACTTC,CASSSAPGTRNYEQYF
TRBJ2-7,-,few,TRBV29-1,TGCAGTGTAACTCCCGCGGGTATCTACGAGCAGTACTTC,CSVTPAGIYEQYF
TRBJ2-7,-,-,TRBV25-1,TGTGCCAGCAGTGGTGGCAGCGGGCACGAGCAGTACTTC,CASSGGSGHEQYF
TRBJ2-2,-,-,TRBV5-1,TGCGCCAGCAGATTCTTGGTAACCGGGAAGCTGTTTTTT,CASRFLVTGKLFF
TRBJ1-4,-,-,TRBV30,TGTGCCTGGAAACGAGATGCAACTAATGAAAAACTGTTTTTT,CAWKRDATNEKLFF
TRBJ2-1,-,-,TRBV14,TGTGCCAGCAGCCCCACACCCTCTCGCGGACTCTCCAGCGATGAGCAGTTCTTC,CASSPTPSRGLSSDEQFF
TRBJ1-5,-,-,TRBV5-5,TGTGCCAGCAGCAACGACAGGATTAGCAATCAGCCCCAGCATTTT,CASSNDRISNQPQHF
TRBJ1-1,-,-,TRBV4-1,TGCGCCAGCAGCCAACGGAGCGGGGGCGCGGGATATTTAGAGAACACTGAAGCTTTCTTT,CASSQRSGGAGYLENTEAFF
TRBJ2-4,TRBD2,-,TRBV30,TGTGCCTGGAGCGCTGGAGCGGGAGGTACGAACATTCAGTACTTC,CAWSAGAGGTNIQYF
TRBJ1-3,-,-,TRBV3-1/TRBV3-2,TGTGCCAGCAGCCAAGAGTCCGGGGTTGGAGCTGGAAACACCATATATTTT,CASSQESGVGAGNTIYF
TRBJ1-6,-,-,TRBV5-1,TGCGCCAGCAGCCCCAGGACACCTAATTCACCCCTCCACTTT,CASSPRTPNSPLHF
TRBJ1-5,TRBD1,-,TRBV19,TGTGCCAGTCTATCAGGGGGTGGCAATCAGCCCCAGCATTTT,CASLSGGGNQPQHF
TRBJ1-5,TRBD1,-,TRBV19,TGTGCCAGTAGTATCTTGGGGACAGGCCAAAATCAGCCCCAGCATTTT,CASSILGTGQNQPQHF
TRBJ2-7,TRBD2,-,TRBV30,TGTGCCTGTTCGCGACTAGCGGGACACTACGAGCAGTACTTC,CACSRLAGHYEQYF
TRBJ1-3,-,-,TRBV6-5,TGTGCCAGCAGTTTAGGGGGTGAAGGAAACACCATATATTTT,CASSLGGEGNTIYF
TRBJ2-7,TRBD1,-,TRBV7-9,TGTGCCAGCAGCCCGCGACAGGGGTCCGACTACGAGCAGTACTTC,CASSPRQGSDYEQYF
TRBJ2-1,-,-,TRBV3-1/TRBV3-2,TGTGCCAGCAGGAGTGAGGACTTCCTCTACAATGAGCAGTTCTTC,CASRSEDFLYNEQFF
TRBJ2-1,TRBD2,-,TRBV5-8,TGTGCCAGCAGCTTGGGACTAGCGGGAGCCATTGAGCAGTTCTTC,CASSLGLAGAIEQFF
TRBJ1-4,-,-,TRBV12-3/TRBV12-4,TGTGCCAGCAGTCTATCAGGGGAAAAACTGTTTTTT,CASSLSGEKLFF
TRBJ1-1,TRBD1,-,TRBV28,TGTGCCAGCAGTTTAGGACAGGGACGCACTGAAGCTTTCTTT,CASSLGQGRTEAFF
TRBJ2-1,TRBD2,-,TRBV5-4,TGTGCCAGCACCCGGCCGGGGGGGAGCTCCTACAATGAGCAGTTCTTC,CASTRPGGSSYNEQFF